These 7 T cell receptor beta chains were all obtained from the same sample, sequenced in a study of regulatory T cells in long-lasting Graves disease. TCR beta libraries were built with iRepertoire HTBI primers and Arm-PCR of CDR3 regions. TCRdb ran MiXCR on the multiplex PCR reads and lists one entry per CDR3 protein. The profile shows 500,000 or so distinct CDR3 sequences, 16% of them singletons. Time point given: newly diagnosed GD, antithyroid drugs for less than 3 months. Researchers made the TCR library from RNA that was extracted from PBMCs. These sequences were also reported in another study, on T cells in Graves' hyperthyroidism and ophthalmopathy.

This sample comprised peripheral blood mononuclear cells (PBMCs), obtained at new diagnosis, from a patient treated with antithyroid drugs. The receptors were sampled from a woman aged 35-60 years with Graves disease.

This clonotype was observed a few times. The rearrangement uses TRBV19 and TRBJ2-1, with TRBD2 as a possible D gene (6 bases). The CDR3 runs 17 residues. Germline V gene lookup returns CDR1 LNHDA and CDR2 SQIVND (reference sequence). V lost 3 bases and J lost 5, with 20 bases in between. The CDR3 is CASSIRRPSGGNNEQFF. The CDR3 DNA reads TGTGCCAGTAGTATTCGGCGGCCCAGTGGGGGGAACAATGAGCAGTTCTTC.

The chain couples TRBV9 to TRBJ1-2, with unresolved D. Germline V lookup: CDR1 SGDLS, CDR2 YYNGEE. Trimming pared 0 bases from V and 0 bases from J, leaving 9 bases between. The CDR3 sequence is 15 residues long. DNA of the CDR3: TGTGCCAGCAGCGTAGAGCCCACCTCTAACTATGGCTACACCTTC. As protein: CASSVEPTSNYGYTF.

The chain uses TRBV15 and TRBJ1-2, with 10 bases lining up with TRBD1. Germline CDR1 reads LNHNV; CDR2 reads YYDKDF (reference sequence). The CDR3 length is 16 residues. V shed 1 base, J shed 0 bases, and the junction held 2 bases outside the gene matches. The CDR3 spells CATSRVGQGANYGYTF. The CDR3 region has the DNA TGTGCCACCAGCAGAGTTGGACAGGGGGCTAACTATGGCTACACCTTC. Drawing the rest from reference TRBV15 and TRBJ1-2, the complete variable domain is DAMVIQNPRYQVTQFGKPVTLSCSQTLNHNVMYWYQQKSSQAPKLLFHYYDKDFNNEADTPDNFQSRRPNTSFCFLDIRSPGLGDTAMYLCATSRVGQGANYGYTFGSGTRLTVV.

The chain recombines TRBV6-2 or TRBV6-3 with TRBJ1-2, with D unclear. The CDR3 is 14 residues long. The V gene's germline CDR1 is MNHEY and CDR2 SVGEGT. V lost 5 bases to trimming and J lost 2 bases, with 12 bases between them. This chain's CDR3 is CASSDVSSNYGYTF. In nucleotides, the CDR3 is TGTGCCAGCAGTGATGTTTCCTCCAACTATGGCTACACCTTC.

The gene calls are TRBV5-4 and TRBJ1-2; 9 bases are a match to TRBD1. V lost 5 bases and J lost 8; bases outside the gene matches: 13. This CDR3 is built from 15 residues. Germline V gene data show CDR1 as SGHNT and CDR2 as YYREEE (reference sequence). CDR3 nucleotide sequence: TGTGCCAGCAGACCTCAACAGGGGGCGCAGTACGGCTACACCTTC. Translation gives CASRPQQGAQYGYTF.

The genes are TRBV12-3 or TRBV12-4 and TRBJ1-6; TRBD1 might be the D (5 bases). This CDR3 spans 13 amino acids. V was cut by 5 bases and J by 10 bases, with 12 bases left in between. CDR3: CASSNLQGSPLHF. CDR3 nucleotide sequence: TGTGCCAGCAGTAACCTCCAGGGATCACCCCTCCACTTT.

This rearrangement joins TRBV7-9 to TRBJ2-1, with D hard to call. CDR1 and CDR2 from the germline V gene are SEHNR and FQNEAQ (reference sequence). The germline V and J ends were trimmed by 5 bases and 10 bases, with 12 bases remaining between them. This CDR3 is built from 12 residues. CDR3 sequence: CASSETTAEQFF. As DNA, the CDR3 is TGTGCCAGCAGCGAAACGACTGCCGAGCAGTTCTTC.